This TCR beta chain is from a study of identical twins. One entry per CDR3 protein results from TCRdb running MiXCR on the 5' RACE reads. The sample consists of 1.5 million to 2 million distinct CDR3 sequences, under 35% of them appearing once. CDR3 length: 14 amino acids. Germline loops: CDR1 SGHTA, CDR2 FQGNSA. Trimming left V 1 base short and J 10 bases short, with 11 bases between. The sequenced sample consisted of cord blood. The chain recombines TRBV7-2 with TRBJ1-6, with D possibly being TRBD1 (6 bases). This receptor was taken from a newborn girl in good health. The CDR3 DNA sequence: TGTGCCAGCAGCTTAGACCAGGGGAGATCACCCCTCCACTTT. It specifies CASSLDQGRSPLHF.